This record concerns one TCR beta chain sequence. Its antigen is undetermined. Time point denoted: naive CD8 control sorted from an acute-time-point sample. Acute primary HCV infection: positive HCV RNA or antibody test after negative test within 24 weeks. The CDR3 loop spans 16 amino acids. V gave up 4 bases and J gave up 3 bases; unmatched junction bases: 4. Germline V gene data show CDR1 as SEHNR and CDR2 as FQNEAQ (reference sequence). This sample is part of a study of CD8 T cells in acute hepatitis C reinfection. The repertoire was sequenced with immunoSEQ multiplex PCR; TCRdb's copy has only in-frame clones and lacks some. Of around 36,000 clones listed, roughly 85% are singletons. Findings of the study overall: TRBV04 and TRBV06 were preferentially used in all groups, not explained by naive pool overrepresentation. No group differed significantly in the high NS3-1073 repertoire diversity. A V04-02/J02-02 clonotype was among some twelve public ones, independent of outcome.

The rearrangement links TRBV7-9 to TRBJ2-2, with 11 bases identical to TRBD2. The sequence derives from a woman between 18 and 30 years old who spontaneously cleared hepatitis C infection. The sample taken for sequencing was naive CD8+ T cells from PBMCs. The CDR3 DNA sequence: TGTGCCAGCAGCTCCGGGACTAGCGGACACACCGGGGAGCTGTTTTTT. Encoded protein: CASSSGTSGHTGELFF. The entire variable domain, with the rest obtained from reference TRBV7-9 and TRBJ2-2, is as follows: DTGVSQNPRHKITKRGQNVTFRCDPISEHNRLYWYRQTLGQGPEFLTYFQNEAQLEKSRLLSDRFSAERPKGSFSTLEIQRTEQGDSAMYLCASSSGTSGHTGELFFGEGSRLTVL.